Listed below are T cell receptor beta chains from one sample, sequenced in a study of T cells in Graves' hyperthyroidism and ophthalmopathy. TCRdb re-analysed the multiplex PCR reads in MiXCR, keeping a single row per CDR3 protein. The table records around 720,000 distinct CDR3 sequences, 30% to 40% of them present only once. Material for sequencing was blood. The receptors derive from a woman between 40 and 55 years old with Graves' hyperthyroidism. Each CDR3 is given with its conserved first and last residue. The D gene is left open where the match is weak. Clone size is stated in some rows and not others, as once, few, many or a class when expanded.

CDR3 DNA: TGTGCCAGTAGTATCGCGGGCCTGGAATACGAGCAGTACTTC; CDR3 protein: CASSIAGLEYEQYF; D gene: -; clone size: many; V gene: TRBV19; J gene: TRBJ2-7
CDR3 DNA: TGTGCCAGCAGCTCCGGGGCTCATCCTGAAAAACTGTTTTTT; CDR3 protein: CASSSGAHPEKLFF; D gene: -; clone size: many; V gene: TRBV7-8; J gene: TRBJ1-4
CDR3 DNA: TGCGCCAGCAGCTGGAGGGGACTAGCGGGAGCAACCTACGAGCAGTACTTC; CDR3 protein: CASSWRGLAGATYEQYF; D gene: TRBD2; clone size: few; V gene: TRBV5-1; J gene: TRBJ2-7
CDR3 DNA: TGTGCCAGCAGCTTGGGCCTGGCAGGGTTGGACACTGAAGCTTTCTTT; CDR3 protein: CASSLGLAGLDTEAFF; D gene: -; clone size: -; V gene: TRBV7-2; J gene: TRBJ1-1
CDR3 DNA: TGCAGCGTTACAGGGTCTGCTGGCTACACCTTC; CDR3 protein: CSVTGSAGYTF; D gene: -; clone size: many; V gene: TRBV29-1; J gene: TRBJ1-2
CDR3 DNA: TGTGCCATCAATCCATCGAGCGGGGGGGCCTATGAGCAGTTCTTC; CDR3 protein: CAINPSSGGAYEQFF; D gene: TRBD2; clone size: -; V gene: TRBV10-3; J gene: TRBJ2-1
CDR3 DNA: TGTGCCAGCAGTGAATATCTGGGGCTAGGGACTGAAGCTTTCTTT; CDR3 protein: CASSEYLGLGTEAFF; D gene: -; clone size: many; V gene: TRBV2; J gene: TRBJ1-1
CDR3 DNA: TGTGCCAGCAGCTTAGTTCGAGGGACCCAGTACTTC; CDR3 protein: CASSLVRGTQYF; D gene: -; clone size: many; V gene: TRBV7-9; J gene: TRBJ2-5
CDR3 DNA: TGTGCCAGCAGAGCGGGAGCTGGGACCCAGTACTTC; CDR3 protein: CASRAGAGTQYF; D gene: TRBD2; clone size: many; V gene: TRBV6-5; J gene: TRBJ2-5
CDR3 DNA: TGCAGTGCTAGAGCAAGGGGACTATCCGGAAACACCATATATTTT; CDR3 protein: CSARARGLSGNTIYF; D gene: -; clone size: many; V gene: TRBV20-1; J gene: TRBJ1-3
CDR3 DNA: TGCGCCAGCAGCTTGGCCAGCAGTCGCTATGGCTACACCTTC; CDR3 protein: CASSLASSRYGYTF; D gene: -; clone size: many; V gene: TRBV5-1; J gene: TRBJ1-2
CDR3 DNA: TGTGCCAGCAGCTGGCAGAAGAACACTGAAGCTTTCTTT; CDR3 protein: CASSWQKNTEAFF; D gene: -; clone size: many; V gene: TRBV5-6; J gene: TRBJ1-1
CDR3 DNA: TGTGCCAGTAGTACGGACGGGGGAAATCAGCCCCAGCATTTT; CDR3 protein: CASSTDGGNQPQHF; D gene: -; clone size: few; V gene: TRBV19; J gene: TRBJ1-5
CDR3 DNA: TGCAAGGCCGGGACAGGGGATCTAATCACTGAAGCTTTCTTT; CDR3 protein: CKAGTGDLITEAFF; D gene: TRBD1; clone size: -; V gene: TRBV20-1; J gene: TRBJ1-1
CDR3 DNA: TGTGCCAGCAGCCTCGACGGAAGCCAAGAGACCCAGTACTTC; CDR3 protein: CASSLDGSQETQYF; D gene: -; clone size: few; V gene: TRBV9; J gene: TRBJ2-5
CDR3 DNA: TGCAGCGTTGACGACGGGACAGCATATAGCAATCAGCCCCAGCATTTT; CDR3 protein: CSVDDGTAYSNQPQHF; D gene: TRBD1; clone size: -; V gene: TRBV29-1; J gene: TRBJ1-5
CDR3 DNA: TGTGCCAGTAGTATAGGGGGACTAGCGGGAGGGCCCTACAATGAGCAGTTCTTC; CDR3 protein: CASSIGGLAGGPYNEQFF; D gene: TRBD2; clone size: -; V gene: TRBV19; J gene: TRBJ2-1
CDR3 DNA: TGTGCCACAAGGTACGAAGGCAGCAATCAGCCCCAGCATTTT; CDR3 protein: CATRYEGSNQPQHF; D gene: -; clone size: many; V gene: TRBV19; J gene: TRBJ1-5
CDR3 DNA: TGTGCCAGCAGCTTAGAAGCGGGATGGAACTATGGCTACACCTTC; CDR3 protein: CASSLEAGWNYGYTF; D gene: -; clone size: many; V gene: TRBV7-2; J gene: TRBJ1-2
CDR3 DNA: TGTGCCAGCAGCCAAGGAGGGTCAGGGGATGGCTACACCTTC; CDR3 protein: CASSQGGSGDGYTF; D gene: -; clone size: few; V gene: TRBV4-2; J gene: TRBJ1-2
CDR3 DNA: TGTGCCAGCACTTACAGGGATGGCTACACCTTC; CDR3 protein: CASTYRDGYTF; D gene: -; clone size: -; V gene: TRBV28; J gene: TRBJ1-2
CDR3 DNA: TGTGCCAGCAGCACGCAGGGGGCAGGGGGGTCACCCCTCCACTTT; CDR3 protein: CASSTQGAGGSPLHF; D gene: TRBD1; clone size: many; V gene: TRBV7-2; J gene: TRBJ1-6
CDR3 DNA: TGTGCCAGCACCCCAGGAGGGGAGACCCAGTACTTC; CDR3 protein: CASTPGGETQYF; D gene: -; clone size: many; V gene: TRBV5-5; J gene: TRBJ2-5
CDR3 DNA: TGTGCCAGCAGCCGCGGAGGTTTCGGCGAGCAGTACTTC; CDR3 protein: CASSRGGFGEQYF; D gene: -; clone size: -; V gene: TRBV11-2; J gene: TRBJ2-7
CDR3 DNA: TGTGCCAGCAGCTTGCCTTGGCCAGGGCAGGTGAACACTGAAGCTTTCTTT; CDR3 protein: CASSLPWPGQVNTEAFF; D gene: -; clone size: few; V gene: TRBV7-9; J gene: TRBJ1-1
CDR3 DNA: TGTGCCAGCAGCTTAGAAGGGACAGCTAATTCACCCCTCCACTTT; CDR3 protein: CASSLEGTANSPLHF; D gene: TRBD1; clone size: many; V gene: TRBV7-8; J gene: TRBJ1-6
CDR3 DNA: TGTGCCAGCAGAGATCAGGACAGGCCTGCAAATGGCTGCACCTTC; CDR3 protein: CASRDQDRPANGCTF; D gene: TRBD1; clone size: -; V gene: TRBV10-3; J gene: TRBJ1-2
CDR3 DNA: TGTGCCAGCAGTTTAGCGGGGCGGGGGCAAGCTTTCTTT; CDR3 protein: CASSLAGRGQAFF; D gene: -; clone size: -; V gene: TRBV12-3/TRBV12-4; J gene: TRBJ1-1
CDR3 DNA: TGCGCCAGCAGCCAATCCCGGGGAGGGGGACGACAGCCCCAGTACTTC; CDR3 protein: CASSQSRGGGRQPQYF; D gene: -; clone size: -; V gene: TRBV4-3; J gene: TRBJ2-5
CDR3 DNA: TGTGCCAGCAAATGGTCAGCAGGACTCCAAGAGACCCAGTACTTC; CDR3 protein: CASKWSAGLQETQYF; D gene: -; clone size: few; V gene: TRBV6-5; J gene: TRBJ2-5
CDR3 DNA: TGTGCCAGCAGTGAAGGAGTAGCGGGCATCTACGAGCAGTACTTC; CDR3 protein: CASSEGVAGIYEQYF; D gene: TRBD2; clone size: -; V gene: TRBV6-6; J gene: TRBJ2-7
CDR3 DNA: TGTGCCAGCAGCTTGGCTGAGCTGCCTGATGGCTACACCTTC; CDR3 protein: CASSLAELPDGYTF; D gene: -; clone size: -; V gene: TRBV5-4; J gene: TRBJ1-2
CDR3 DNA: TGCAGCGTGCGGGACGGGGCGTTCTTT; CDR3 protein: CSVRDGAFF; D gene: -; clone size: -; V gene: TRBV29-1; J gene: TRBJ1-1
CDR3 DNA: TGTGCCAGCAGTTTCTCGGACGGTCAGCCCCAGCATTTT; CDR3 protein: CASSFSDGQPQHF; D gene: -; clone size: few; V gene: TRBV12-3/TRBV12-4; J gene: TRBJ1-5
CDR3 DNA: TGTGCCAGCAGTTTCCGGCCGGGACAGGGGGCCGGCGGCTACACCTTC; CDR3 protein: CASSFRPGQGAGGYTF; D gene: TRBD1; clone size: -; V gene: TRBV7-6; J gene: TRBJ1-2
CDR3 DNA: TGTGCCAGTAGTGTAACCGGGACAGGGGGAGCTAACTATGGCTACACCTTC; CDR3 protein: CASSVTGTGGANYGYTF; D gene: TRBD1; clone size: -; V gene: TRBV19; J gene: TRBJ1-2
CDR3 DNA: TGTGCCAGCATAGCGGGCAGCAATCAGCCCCAGCATTTT; CDR3 protein: CASIAGSNQPQHF; D gene: -; clone size: -; V gene: TRBV2; J gene: TRBJ1-5
CDR3 DNA: TGCGCCAGCAGCCAACTTCCGGCTGCCGAGCAGTACTTC; CDR3 protein: CASSQLPAAEQYF; D gene: -; clone size: few; V gene: TRBV4-1; J gene: TRBJ2-7
CDR3 DNA: TGCGCCAGCGGGACCGCAGGCGGCAGTTACTACGAGCAGTACTTC; CDR3 protein: CASGTAGGSYYEQYF; D gene: -; clone size: few; V gene: TRBV5-1; J gene: TRBJ2-7
CDR3 DNA: TGCGCCAGCAGCGGGGGGACCAACTCTGGAAACACCATATATTTT; CDR3 protein: CASSGGTNSGNTIYF; D gene: -; clone size: few; V gene: TRBV5-1; J gene: TRBJ1-3
CDR3 DNA: TGTGCCAGCAAGCCTGTATGGACTGAAGCTTTCTTT; CDR3 protein: CASKPVWTEAFF; D gene: -; clone size: many; V gene: TRBV2; J gene: TRBJ1-1
CDR3 DNA: TGCGCCAGCAGTGAGTCTTTTATAACAGATACGCAGTATTTT; CDR3 protein: CASSESFITDTQYF; D gene: -; clone size: -; V gene: TRBV10-1; J gene: TRBJ2-3
CDR3 DNA: TGCAGCGTTGAAGATCAGGTCAGGATCCGGCATTTT; CDR3 protein: CSVEDQVRIRHF; D gene: -; clone size: few; V gene: TRBV29-1; J gene: TRBJ1-5
CDR3 DNA: TGTGCCAGCAGCTTAGGAGGGGGAGATCAGCCCCAGCATTTT; CDR3 protein: CASSLGGGDQPQHF; D gene: -; clone size: many; V gene: TRBV7-2; J gene: TRBJ1-5
CDR3 DNA: TGTGCTAGTGGTTTGGGACAGGTCCTCTACGAGCAGTACTTC; CDR3 protein: CASGLGQVLYEQYF; D gene: -; clone size: once; V gene: TRBV12-5; J gene: TRBJ2-7
CDR3 DNA: TGTGCCAGCAGTTACTCGTATGAGGGGTCCTATGGCTACACCTTC; CDR3 protein: CASSYSYEGSYGYTF; D gene: -; clone size: few; V gene: TRBV10-3; J gene: TRBJ1-2
CDR3 DNA: TGTGCCAGCTCCTCCGAGACGGGGAATCAGCCCCAGCATTTT; CDR3 protein: CASSSETGNQPQHF; D gene: -; clone size: many; V gene: TRBV7-9; J gene: TRBJ1-5
CDR3 DNA: TGTGCCAGCAGCCTCGGACAGGGAGTGGGAGACGAGACCCAGTACTTC; CDR3 protein: CASSLGQGVGDETQYF; D gene: TRBD1; clone size: -; V gene: TRBV7-3; J gene: TRBJ2-5
CDR3 DNA: TGTGCCAGCAGTTTATCACTAGATGGGGAGCTGTTTTTT; CDR3 protein: CASSLSLDGELFF; D gene: -; clone size: -; V gene: TRBV12-3/TRBV12-4; J gene: TRBJ2-2
CDR3 DNA: TGCAGTGCTCAGCTCCGGCCAGACACCATATATTTT; CDR3 protein: CSAQLRPDTIYF; D gene: -; clone size: few; V gene: TRBV20-1; J gene: TRBJ1-3
CDR3 DNA: TGCGCCAGCAGCCAAGGGCGGACAGGTTCGCGGGGGATGGATCAGCCCCAGCATTTT; CDR3 protein: CASSQGRTGSRGMDQPQHF; D gene: TRBD1; clone size: -; V gene: TRBV4-3; J gene: TRBJ1-5
CDR3 DNA: TGCAATGCAACAGGAGGCGGGATACATCAGCCCCAGCATTTT; CDR3 protein: CNATGGGIHQPQHF; D gene: -; clone size: -; V gene: TRBV20-1; J gene: TRBJ1-5
CDR3 DNA: TGTGCCAGCAGCCAAGGATCGGGACAGACTAATCAGCCCCAGCATTTT; CDR3 protein: CASSQGSGQTNQPQHF; D gene: TRBD1; clone size: -; V gene: TRBV14; J gene: TRBJ1-5
CDR3 DNA: TGTGCCACCAGTGATTCGGGACCCAACACCGGGGAGCTGTTTTTT; CDR3 protein: CATSDSGPNTGELFF; D gene: -; clone size: many; V gene: TRBV24-1; J gene: TRBJ2-2
CDR3 DNA: TGTGCCAGCAGTTTAGGCAGGGGGCGATCTAGCTACGAGCAGTACTTC; CDR3 protein: CASSLGRGRSSYEQYF; D gene: TRBD1; clone size: once; V gene: TRBV12-3/TRBV12-4; J gene: TRBJ2-7
CDR3 DNA: TGCGCCACATTCCCCACGCCGGGACAGGGATTCGAGCAGTACTTC; CDR3 protein: CATFPTPGQGFEQYF; D gene: TRBD1; clone size: many; V gene: TRBV10-2; J gene: TRBJ2-7
CDR3 DNA: TGTGCCAGCAGCGGCCTAACAGGGTATGGCTACACCTTC; CDR3 protein: CASSGLTGYGYTF; D gene: -; clone size: many; V gene: TRBV9; J gene: TRBJ1-2